The following is a TCR beta chain sequence with its context. Which antigen it targets is not known. No much larger clone exists at a distance of one base, and base qualities are not known. Read against the paper, the sample's time point label means: after anti-PD-1 therapy. Genomic DNA extracted from tumor biopsies or peripheral blood was used for bulk TCRbeta sequencing, with input ranging from about 550 ng to 6,004 ng. Every patient had histologically proven advanced or metastatic basal or squamous cell carcinoma and was a poor candidate for surgical resection. The basal cell carcinoma cohort was made up of roughly 10 patients, and bulk tumor TCR sequencing was performed for roughly 8 of these patients. This sample was included in a study of T cells in tumors after PD-1 blockade (dated by TCRdb to between 2019 and 2020). In the study overall: Patients were excluded if they had prior checkpoint blockade, use of systemic immunosuppressants, or recent radiotherapy or other anti-cancer therapy within 4 weeks. To compare clonotypes in blood and tumor, bulk TCR sequencing was done on around 9 peripheral blood samples taken from 5 patients. Paired single-cell RNA and TCR sequencing was done in the study on site-matched tumors from patients with BCC or SCC, both before and after anti-PD-1 therapy. RECIST version 1.1 was used to assess clinical response. Some patients also continued taking vismodegib 150 mg daily during anti-PD-1 treatment. Pembrolizumab 200 mg every 3 weeks or cemiplimab 350 mg every 2 weeks was administered to patients. An average of 113,528 TCR templates (range 24,679-257,772) and roughly 37,000 unique clonotypes was obtained for peripheral blood samples.

What the authors observed across the whole study: About 39% of tumor TCR clonotypes were found in blood, and some novel exhausted tumor clones appeared in pre-treatment blood, suggesting peripheral recruitment. The source of novel T cell clones was not identified and could include lymphoid organs or rare unexpanded clones within the tumor or its periphery.

The immunoSEQ platform was used for deep TCRbeta sequencing. As for how the authors treated the data: For further analysis, only productive rearrangements were exported from the immunoSEQ Analyzer. T cell phenotypes were assigned to bulk TCRbeta clonotypes by matching the clonotypes to single-cell RNA+TCR-seq clones that had the same TCRbeta sequence. Tumor enrichment of a clone was calculated by dividing the clone's tumor frequency by the clone's PBMC frequency, both taken from bulk TCR sequencing. TCRs were grouped by GLIPH into specificity groups, defined as clusters of distinct TCRs likely recognizing common antigens via shared CDR3 motifs. TCRdb retrieved this table from immuneACCESS and kept in-frame rearrangements only. Not all clones are present; in checked studies, unresolved V genes account for under half, and no reason is known for the remainder. Clonal size and the V and J genes are those of that table, whereas D and trimming came from the DNA. This sample has around 25,000 clones in its table, and over 80% of those were observed once. The ten largest clonotypes hold roughly an eighth of the sample.

V is clipped by 0 bases and J by 0 bases, and the sequence between their germline boundaries is 8 bases long. From the cysteine up to the phenylalanine, the CDR3 has a length of 15 residues. The only DNA kept is the CDR3, 45 bases in frame from the first base. Per the germline V gene, LGHNA is the CDR1 and YNFKEQ is the CDR2. The rearranged chain carries TRBV4-2 and TRBJ2-5; TRBD2 could be the D gene, as 5 bases match. The specimen comprised PBMCs, sampled after anti-PD-1 treatment. The TCR was taken from a human donor with basal cell carcinoma. The DNA reads as follows: TGTGCCAGCAGCCAAGATACGGGGAACCAAGAGACCCAGTACTTC. This codes for CASSQDTGNQETQYF.